Listed here are 27 T cell receptor beta chains from one sample, sequenced in a study of early T cells in non-severe SARS-CoV-2 infection. TCRdb recomputed calls from the 5' RACE reads with MiXCR, one row per CDR3 protein. There are tens of thousands of distinct CDR3 sequences in the sample; 12% occur only once, and around 16% lies in the top ten. The source material was whole blood, sampled at baseline. The receptor source for this set is an adult who was a healthcare worker with PCR-confirmed SARS-CoV-2 infection or an uninfected control (not recorded which). The donor label of this sample is uncertain.

This clonotype occurred a few times. The gene calls are TRBV12-5 and TRBJ1-6; D is unresolved. Trimming shortened V by 6 bases and J by 9 bases, and 9 bases separated the two germline ends. CDR3 length: 12 residues. Looked up from germline, CDR1 is LGHNT and CDR2 is FRNRAP. The CDR3 nucleotides are TGTGCTAGTGGAAGTCCCACTTCACCCCTCCACTTT. It encodes CASGSPTSPLHF.

There are many counts of this clonotype. This sequence joins TRBV7-2 and TRBJ1-6; D is uncertain. Trimming left V 8 bases short and J 6 bases short, with 14 bases between. CDR1 and CDR2 from the germline V gene are SGHTA and FQGNSA. The CDR3 loop spans 14 amino acids. CDR3 region: CASQKDSTNSPLHF. In DNA form, the CDR3 reads TGTGCCAGCCAAAAGGACTCCACTAATTCACCCCTCCACTTT. Based on the CDR3 plus reference TRBV7-2 and TRBJ1-6, the full variable domain is GAGVSQSPSNKVTEKGKDVELRCDPISGHTALYWYRQSLGQGLEFLIYFQGNSAPDKSGLPSDRFSAERTGGSVSTLTIQRTQQEDSAVYLCASQKDSTNSPLHFGNGTRLTVT.

The J gene is TRBJ2-1, the V gene TRBV7-2; TRBD1 might be the D (6 bases). The CDR3 spans 15 residues. V dropped 3 bases and J dropped 0 bases, with 9 bases sitting between them. Germline CDR1 reads SGHTA; CDR2 reads FQGNSA. CDR3 bases: TGTGCCAGCAGCTTGGACAGATTCTCCTACAATGAGCAGTTCTTC. Its protein is CASSLDRFSYNEQFF.

Comment on this clonotype: A much bigger clone sits one base away, suggesting this may be a read error. This chain uses TRBV29-1 with TRBJ2-5; TRBD1 is a possible D gene (5 bases). The V gene's germline CDR1 is SQVTM and CDR2 ANQGSEA. The CDR3 is 13 amino acids. V lost 6 bases, J lost 4 bases, and 15 bases lay in between. CDR3 coding DNA: TGCAGCGTCGAACGGACAAGGGGAGAGACCCAGTACTTC. Its translation: CSVERTRGETQYF.

Many counts were recorded for this clonotype. The rearrangement uses TRBV9 and TRBJ2-2, with D uncertain. Looked up from germline, CDR1 is SGDLS and CDR2 is YYNGEE. Between the trimmed V and J ends, which lost 6 bases and 0 bases, there was a span of 15 bases. The length of the CDR3 is 16 residues. CDR3: CASTPSRIANTGELFF. For the CDR3, the DNA is TGTGCCAGCACCCCTTCTCGGATAGCGAACACCGGGGAGCTGTTTTTT.

This clonotype has a handful of counts. The rearrangement links TRBV20-1 to TRBJ2-5; TRBD2 matches at 11 bases. Germline V lookup: CDR1 DFQATT, CDR2 SNEGSKA (reference sequence). This CDR3 region has 13 residues. V lost 6 bases to trimming and J lost 10 bases; unmatched junction nucleotides: 10. CDR3 protein: CSAPTSGNWDQYF. Here the CDR3 DNA reads TGCAGTGCCCCGACTAGCGGGAATTGGGACCAGTACTTC.

The chain combines TRBV29-1 with TRBJ2-2; D may be TRBD1 (6 bases). Germline V gene sequence: CDR1 SQVTM, CDR2 ANQGSEA. Trimming shortened V by 0 bases and J by 6 bases, and 8 bases separated the two germline ends. This CDR3 has 13 amino acids. The CDR3 DNA follows: TGCAGCGTTGAAGAGGGGGCGCCCGGGGAGCTGTTTTTT. Encoded protein: CSVEEGAPGELFF.

The chain employs TRBV19 and TRBJ2-4; D is unclear. CDR1 LNHDA and CDR2 SQIVND come from the germline V gene (reference sequence). The CDR3 spans 16 residues. Deletions cut 6 bases from V and 0 bases from J, with 15 bases between. The CDR3 reads CASRKTDHLAKNIQYF. In DNA, the CDR3 is TGTGCCAGTAGGAAGACGGACCATCTAGCCAAAAACATTCAGTACTTC.

The rearrangement joins TRBV4-1 to TRBJ2-5; 11 nucleotides line up with TRBD1. The germline V gene has CDR1 MGHRA and CDR2 YSYEKL. The CDR3 totals 15 residues. The junction had 2 bases not matched to a gene; V was cut back by 2 bases and J by 3 bases. Here the CDR3 reads CASSQRDRGKETQYF. DNA for the CDR3: TGCGCCAGCAGCCAACGGGACAGGGGGAAAGAGACCCAGTACTTC.

This clonotype was counted many times. The V gene is TRBV29-1, the J gene TRBJ1-2; weak D call: TRBD1 (6 bases). In germline, CDR1 is SQVTM, CDR2 ANQGSEA. V shed 2 bases and J shed 8 bases, with 15 bases lying between them. The CDR3 covers 13 residues. The CDR3 sequence: CSVEPGSRGGYTF. The CDR3 nucleotides read TGCAGCGTTGAACCTGGAAGCAGGGGCGGCTACACCTTC.

This clonotype was observed a single time. The chain joins TRBV20-1 to TRBJ2-1, with TRBD2 matching over 10 bases. CDR3 length equals 15 residues. The germline gives CDR1 DFQATT, CDR2 SNEGSKA (reference sequence). The junction had 5 bases not matched to a gene; V was cut back by 1 base and J by 5 bases. CDR3 loop: CSARVLAGVNNEQFF. CDR3 coding DNA: TGCAGTGCTAGAGTTCTAGCGGGAGTCAACAATGAGCAGTTCTTC.

The V and J genes are TRBV11-2 and TRBJ2-5; 12 nucleotides line up with TRBD2. Losses at the gene ends were 0 bases for V and 2 bases for J; bases not matched to a gene: 1. The CDR3 totals 16 residues. Germline V gene lookup returns CDR1 SGHAT and CDR2 FQNNGV. The CDR3 here is CASSLDGLAGQETQYF. The CDR3 nucleotides read TGTGCCAGCAGCTTAGACGGACTAGCGGGGCAAGAGACCCAGTACTTC. The whole variable domain, remainder taken from reference TRBV11-2 and TRBJ2-5, is EAGVAQSPRYKIIEKRQSVAFWCNPISGHATLYWYQQILGQGPKLLIQFQNNGVVDDSQLPKDRFSAERLKGVDSTLKIQPAKLEDSAVYLCASSLDGLAGQETQYFGPGTRLLVL.

In this sample, this clonotype turned up a few times. The chain has TRBV30 and TRBJ1-1; D unclear. The CDR3 loop spans 12 amino acids. The V gene lost 4 bases and the J gene lost 4 bases, with 10 bases spanning the gap. Germline assignment: CDR1 GTSNPN and CDR2 SVGIG (reference sequence). This CDR3 reads CAWMSGSTEAFF. The CDR3 DNA is TGTGCCTGGATGTCCGGTTCCACTGAAGCTTTCTTT.

Many counts were recorded for this clonotype. This chain connects TRBV11-2 to TRBJ2-7, with D perhaps given as TRBD1 or TRBD2 (5 bases each). The CDR3 has 15 amino acids. CDR1 and CDR2 (germline): SGHAT, FQNNGV. Trimming took off 8 bases at V and 0 bases at J, with 17 bases between the two ends. CDR3 sequence: CASGVRGQSSYEQYF. CDR3 bases: TGTGCCAGCGGGGTTCGGGGCCAAAGCTCCTACGAGCAGTACTTC.

This clonotype was counted only a few times. V and J are TRBV18 and TRBJ1-3, with D perhaps TRBD1 (6 bases). The CDR3 loop spans 15 amino acids. V lost 0 bases and J lost 7, with 13 bases in between. Germline CDR1 is KGHSH and CDR2 is LQKENI. This CDR3 is CASSPPGHLGNTIYF. The CDR3 DNA follows: TGTGCCAGCTCACCACCGGGACACTTGGGGAACACCATATATTTT.

This clonotype was observed at least ten times. The chain combines TRBV7-3 with TRBJ1-1, with D unresolved. Germline V CDR1 and CDR2: SGHTA, FQGTGA. Trimming left V 5 bases short and J 3 bases short, with 10 bases between. CDR3 length equals 13 residues. The CDR3, as DNA: TGTGCCAGCAGCGTTAATAGGGACACTGAAGCTTTCTTT. Protein product: CASSVNRDTEAFF.

This clonotype was recorded a few times. The J gene is TRBJ1-2, the V gene TRBV12-3 or TRBV12-4; D unclear. Trimming removed 4 bases from V and 4 bases from J, with 13 bases in between. The CDR3 is 14 amino acids. CDR3 sequence (DNA): TGTGCCAGCAGTTCGGCGACACTGTTCTATGGCTACACCTTC. It specifies CASSSATLFYGYTF.

This clonotype was recorded a few times. J is TRBJ2-7 and V is TRBV29-1; TRBD1 matches 8 bases. In germline, CDR1 is SQVTM, CDR2 ANQGSEA. The CDR3 is made up of 15 amino acids. V shed 2 bases and J 4 bases; nucleotides not matched to a gene: 10. The CDR3 sequence: CSVELTGGQGYEQYF. The CDR3 bases are TGCAGCGTTGAATTAACTGGCGGACAGGGATACGAGCAGTACTTC.

The chain employs TRBV7-8 and TRBJ1-1; D is uncertain. Germline V gene lookup returns CDR1 SGHVS and CDR2 FQNEAQ. The CDR3 loop spans 15 amino acids. Trimming stripped 2 bases from V and 0 bases from J, with 10 bases between. The CDR3 is CASSLSPAMNTEAFF. For the CDR3, the DNA is TGTGCCAGCAGCTTATCCCCTGCCATGAACACTGAAGCTTTCTTT.

This clonotype has just a few counts. This sequence joins TRBV9 and TRBJ1-1; D gene ambiguous. Germline V gene lookup returns CDR1 SGDLS and CDR2 YYNGEE. V shed 4 bases and J shed 1 base, with 11 bases lying between them. This CDR3 spans 14 amino acids. The CDR3 loop reads CASSPQRTNTEAFF. Written as DNA, the CDR3 is TGTGCCAGCAGCCCCCAACGGACGAACACTGAAGCTTTCTTT. Full variable domain (remainder filled in from reference TRBV9 and TRBJ1-1): DSGVTQTPKHLITATGQRVTLRCSPRSGDLSVYWYQQSLDQGLQFLIQYYNGEERAKGNILERFSAQQFPDLHSELNLSSLELGDSALYFCASSPQRTNTEAFFGQGTRLTVV.

This sequence joins TRBV18 and TRBJ2-1, with TRBD2 identical over 7 bases. CDR3 size: 16 residues. Germline CDR1 KGHSH, CDR2 LQKENI. V shed 8 bases and J 0 bases; nucleotides not matched to a gene: 10. The CDR3 DNA sequence: TGTGCCAGCCACCCCGTCGGCGGGAGCTCCTACAATGAGCAGTTCTTC. Amino acid sequence: CASHPVGGSSYNEQFF.

DNA of the CDR3: TGTGCCAGCTCACTCTCATCGGGGGATGAGCAGTTCTTC. It codes for CASSLSSGDEQFF. This chain joins TRBV18 and TRBJ2-1, with D possibly being TRBD2 (6 bases). The V end was cut by 4 bases, the J end by 8 bases, with 12 bases between. This CDR3 contains 13 residues. The germline V gene encodes CDR1 KGHSH and CDR2 LQKENI.

The chain carries TRBV18 and TRBJ2-5; D is uncertain. The germline gives CDR1 KGHSH, CDR2 LQKENI. Trimming stripped 3 bases from V and 4 bases from J, with 12 bases between. This CDR3 region has 14 residues. In DNA, the CDR3 is TGTGCCAGCTCACCGGATGCAAGGGCAGAGACCCAGTACTTC. It yields the protein CASSPDARAETQYF.

This clonotype was seen at least ten times. The rearrangement uses TRBV5-1 and TRBJ1-1, with TRBD1 matching 9 bases. The CDR3 is 15 amino acids. The V and J ends lost 4 bases and 4 bases, in that order; junction bases with no gene match: 8. Germline V CDR1 and CDR2: SGHRS, YFSETQ. The CDR3 sequence: CASSTGTGYITEAFF. The CDR3 region has the DNA TGCGCCAGCAGCACCGGGACAGGGTACATCACTGAAGCTTTCTTT. Supplemented by reference TRBV5-1 and TRBJ1-1, the full variable domain reads KAGVTQTPRYLIKTRGQQVTLSCSPISGHRSVSWYQQTPGQGLQFLFEYFSETQRNKGNFPGRFSGRQFSNSRSEMNVSTLELGDSALYLCASSTGTGYITEAFFGQGTRLTVV.

Only a few counts were recorded for this clonotype. This chain links TRBV6-2 or TRBV6-3 with TRBJ2-3; D is undetermined. V lost 6 bases, J lost 2 bases, and 6 bases lay in between. The CDR3 covers 12 residues. Germline V gene lookup returns CDR1 MNHEY and CDR2 SVGEGT. The DNA for the CDR3 is TGTGCCAGCAGCCACCTCACAGATACGCAGTATTTT. Amino acid sequence: CASSHLTDTQYF.

This clonotype was seen a few times. V gene TRBV19 combines with J gene TRBJ1-5; D is unclear. The CDR3 length is 15 residues. The ends were cut back, 5 bases at V and 3 bases at J, with 14 bases in the middle. CDR1 and CDR2 (germline): LNHDA, SQIVND (reference sequence). The CDR3 is CASSLASSTNQPQHF. Written as DNA, the CDR3 is TGTGCCAGTAGTCTGGCATCATCCACCAATCAGCCCCAGCATTTT.

The V and J genes are TRBV5-1 and TRBJ2-1; 7 positions agree with TRBD2. The CDR3 totals 14 residues. The junction had 3 bases not matched to a gene; V was cut back by 1 base and J by 5 bases. From germline, CDR1 is SGHRS and CDR2 YFSETQ. CDR3 DNA sequence: TGCGCCAGCAGCTTGCCCAGCGGGAACAATGAGCAGTTCTTC. Translated, it gives CASSLPSGNNEQFF.